The 7 T cell receptor beta chains below all came from one sample that was sequenced in a study of blood T cell repertoires in COVID-19. Clones were read by immunoSEQ multiplex PCR, and TCRdb kept only the in-frame ones, dropping some. Of about 86,000 clones listed, roughly 84% are singletons. The sequenced sample consisted of peripheral blood. Receptors were obtained from a man aged 70 or older with acute or convalescent COVID-19.

J is TRBJ1-1 and V is TRBV11-2; 9 bases are a match to TRBD1. The CDR3 totals 15 residues. Trimming at V came to 4 bases and at J to 2 bases, leaving 5 bases not matched to a gene. Germline CDR1 and CDR2: SGHAT and FQNNGV. As DNA, the CDR3 is TGTGCCAGCAGCTCGACAGGGGGAGCCAACACTGAAGCTTTCTTT. Residues: CASSSTGGANTEAFF.

CDR3 in amino acids: CASSGVPGQGSYNEQFF. DNA of the CDR3: TGTGCCAGCAGTGGCGTCCCGGGACAGGGGTCCTACAATGAGCAGTTCTTC. The rearrangement links TRBV6-4 to TRBJ2-1, with 10 bases aligning to TRBD1. Germline assignment: CDR1 MRHNA and CDR2 SNTAGT. The CDR3 runs to 17 residues. Trimming at V came to 4 bases and at J to 1 base, leaving 7 bases not matched to a gene.

The rearrangement joins TRBV27 to TRBJ2-3, with a possible D match to TRBD2 (7 bases). Germline CDR1 and CDR2: MNHEY and SMNVEV (reference sequence). This CDR3 has 15 residues. V was shortened by 6 bases and J by 2 bases, with 15 bases between the two germline ends. This CDR3 reads CASSPMRGHTDTQYF. The CDR3 region has the DNA TGTGCCAGCAGCCCCATGCGGGGGCACACAGATACGCAGTATTTT.

This chain uses TRBV4-1 with TRBJ2-7, with TRBD1 matching 10 bases. V dropped 1 base and J dropped 3; count of bases not matched to a gene: 6. The CDR3 is 16 residues long. The germline V gene encodes CDR1 MGHRA and CDR2 YSYEKL. CDR3 in DNA: TGCGCCAGCAGCCAAGCCTCAAGGACAGGGGGCTACGAGCAGTACTTC. Amino acids: CASSQASRTGGYEQYF.

The chain links TRBV29-1 to TRBJ1-2; D perhaps matches TRBD1 (6 bases). The ends were cut back, 5 bases at V and 2 bases at J, with 18 bases in the middle. Germline CDR1 SQVTM, CDR2 ANQGSEA. The CDR3 extends over 15 amino acids. Written as DNA, the CDR3 is TGCAGCGTTCCCCCATCGACAGGTCAGAACTATGGCTACACCTTC. Residues: CSVPPSTGQNYGYTF.

The V and J genes are TRBV29-1 and TRBJ2-1; maybe TRBD2 (5 bases). Per germline, CDR1 SQVTM and CDR2 ANQGSEA. The CDR3 has 11 amino acids. Trimming took 7 bases from V and 10 from J, leaving 14 bases between them. The CDR3 region has the DNA TGCAGCGGCATCGACTACTTAGAGCAGTTCTTC. Its translation is CSGIDYLEQFF.

This chain connects TRBV24-1 to TRBJ2-6, with D perhaps TRBD1 (5 bases). The germline V and J ends were trimmed by 11 bases and 4 bases, with 14 bases remaining between them. The CDR3 totals 14 residues. The germline gives CDR1 KGHDR, CDR2 SFDVKD. The CDR3 DNA is TGTGCCATTTCCTCAGGGAAGGGGGCCAACGTCCTGACTTTC. This encodes CAISSGKGANVLTF.